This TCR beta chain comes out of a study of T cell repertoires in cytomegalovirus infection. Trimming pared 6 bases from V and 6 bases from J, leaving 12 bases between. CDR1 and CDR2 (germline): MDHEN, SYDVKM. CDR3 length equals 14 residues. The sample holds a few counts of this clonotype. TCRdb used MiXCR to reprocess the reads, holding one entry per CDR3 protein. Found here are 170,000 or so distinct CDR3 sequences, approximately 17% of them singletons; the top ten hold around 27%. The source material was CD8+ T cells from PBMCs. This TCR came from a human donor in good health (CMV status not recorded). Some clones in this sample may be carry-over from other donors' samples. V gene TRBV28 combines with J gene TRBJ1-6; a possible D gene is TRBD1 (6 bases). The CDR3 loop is CASSPGTSNSPLHF. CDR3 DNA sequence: TGTGCCAGCAGCCCCGGGACATCTAATTCACCCCTCCACTTT.